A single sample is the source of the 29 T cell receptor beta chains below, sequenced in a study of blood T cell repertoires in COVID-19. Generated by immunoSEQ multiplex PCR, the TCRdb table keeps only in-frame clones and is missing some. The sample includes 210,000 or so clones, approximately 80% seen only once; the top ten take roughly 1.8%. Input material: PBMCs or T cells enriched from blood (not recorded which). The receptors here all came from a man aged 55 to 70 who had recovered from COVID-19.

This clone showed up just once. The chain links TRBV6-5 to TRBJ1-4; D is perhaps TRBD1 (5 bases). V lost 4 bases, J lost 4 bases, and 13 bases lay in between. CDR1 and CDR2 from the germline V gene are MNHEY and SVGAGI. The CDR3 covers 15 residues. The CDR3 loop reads CASSSTGNLNEKLFF. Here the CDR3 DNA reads TGTGCCAGCAGTTCCACAGGAAACCTTAATGAAAAACTGTTTTTT.

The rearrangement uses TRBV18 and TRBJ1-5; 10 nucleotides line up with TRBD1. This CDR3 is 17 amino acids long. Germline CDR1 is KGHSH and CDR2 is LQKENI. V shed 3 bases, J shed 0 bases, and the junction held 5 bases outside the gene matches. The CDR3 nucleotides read TGTGCCAGCTCACCGCAGACAGGGGGCAATAGCAATCAGCCCCAGCATTTT. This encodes CASSPQTGGNSNQPQHF.

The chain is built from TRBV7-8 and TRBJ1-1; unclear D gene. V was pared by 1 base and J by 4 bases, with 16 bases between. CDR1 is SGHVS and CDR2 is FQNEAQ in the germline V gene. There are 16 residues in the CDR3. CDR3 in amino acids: CASSLVYASSGTEAFF. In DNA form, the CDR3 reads TGTGCCAGCAGCTTAGTATATGCCTCGTCGGGCACTGAAGCTTTCTTT.

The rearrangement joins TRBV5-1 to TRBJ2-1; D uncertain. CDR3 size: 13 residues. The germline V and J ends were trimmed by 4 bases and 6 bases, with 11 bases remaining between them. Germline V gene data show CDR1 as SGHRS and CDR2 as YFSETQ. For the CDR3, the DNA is TGCGCCAGCAGCCCTGACTTATCCAATGAGCAGTTCTTC. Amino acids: CASSPDLSNEQFF.

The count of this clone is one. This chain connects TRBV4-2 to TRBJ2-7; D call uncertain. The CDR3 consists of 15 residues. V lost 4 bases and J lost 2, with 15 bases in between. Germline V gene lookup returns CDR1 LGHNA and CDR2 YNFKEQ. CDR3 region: CASSLKPQTPYEQYF. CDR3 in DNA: TGTGCCAGCAGCCTTAAGCCCCAGACACCCTACGAGCAGTACTTC.

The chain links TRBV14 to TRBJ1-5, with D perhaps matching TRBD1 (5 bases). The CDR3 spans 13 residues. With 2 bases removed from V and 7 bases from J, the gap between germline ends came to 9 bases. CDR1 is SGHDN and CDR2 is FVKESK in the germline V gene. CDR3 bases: TGTGCCAGCAGCCAAACCGGGGGACAGCCCCAGCATTTT. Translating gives CASSQTGGQPQHF.

The CDR3 coding sequence is TGTGCCAGCCGAAGGGGGCCGGACACTGAAGCTTTCTTT. This codes for CASRRGPDTEAFF. The chain recombines TRBV5-6 with TRBJ1-1; 7 bases match TRBD1. V lost 7 bases and J lost 3; bases outside the gene matches: 6. Germline CDR1 SGHDT, CDR2 YYEEEE. The CDR3 consists of 13 residues.

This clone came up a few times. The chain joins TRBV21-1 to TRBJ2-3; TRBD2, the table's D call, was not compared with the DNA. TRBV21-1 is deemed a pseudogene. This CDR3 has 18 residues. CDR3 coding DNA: TGTGCCAGCAGCAAACCTGACCCGGGACTACCCTTCACAGATACGCAGTATTTT. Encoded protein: CASSKPDPGLPFTDTQYF.

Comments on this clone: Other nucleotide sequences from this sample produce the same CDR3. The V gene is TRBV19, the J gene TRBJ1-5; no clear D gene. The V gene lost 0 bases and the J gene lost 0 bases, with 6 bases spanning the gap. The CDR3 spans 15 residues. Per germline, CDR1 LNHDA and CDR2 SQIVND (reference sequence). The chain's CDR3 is CASSIDRGSNQPQHF. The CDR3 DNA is TGTGCCAGTAGTATAGATCGGGGTAGCAATCAGCCCCAGCATTTT.

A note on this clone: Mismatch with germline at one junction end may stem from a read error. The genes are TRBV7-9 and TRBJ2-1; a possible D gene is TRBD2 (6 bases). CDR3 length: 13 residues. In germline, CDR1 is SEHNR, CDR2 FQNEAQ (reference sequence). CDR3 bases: TGTGCCAGCAGCTTACAGCGTGACACCCCGGGGGTCTTC. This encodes CASSLQRDTPGVF.

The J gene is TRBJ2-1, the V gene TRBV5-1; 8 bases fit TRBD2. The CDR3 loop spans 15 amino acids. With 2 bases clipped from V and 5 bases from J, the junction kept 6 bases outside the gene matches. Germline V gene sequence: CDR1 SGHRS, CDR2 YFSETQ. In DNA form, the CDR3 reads TGCGCCAGCAGCTTTGGGCGGGGGGCGAACAATGAGCAGTTCTTC. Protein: CASSFGRGANNEQFF. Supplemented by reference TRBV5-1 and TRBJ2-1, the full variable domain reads KAGVTQTPRYLIKTRGQQVTLSCSPISGHRSVSWYQQTPGQGLQFLFEYFSETQRNKGNFPGRFSGRQFSNSRSEMNVSTLELGDSALYLCASSFGRGANNEQFFGPGTRLTVL.

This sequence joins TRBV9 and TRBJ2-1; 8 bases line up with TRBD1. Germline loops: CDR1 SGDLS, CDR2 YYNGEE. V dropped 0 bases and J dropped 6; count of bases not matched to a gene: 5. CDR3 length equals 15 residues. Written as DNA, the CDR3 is TGTGCCAGCAGCGTAGGGGCAGGGGGCCTCAATGAGCAGTTCTTC. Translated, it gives CASSVGAGGLNEQFF.

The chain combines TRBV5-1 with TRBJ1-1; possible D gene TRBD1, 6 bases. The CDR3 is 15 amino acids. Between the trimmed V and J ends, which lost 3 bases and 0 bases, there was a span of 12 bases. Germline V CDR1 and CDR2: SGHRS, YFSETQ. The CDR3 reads CASSWMGQVNTEAFF. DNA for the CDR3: TGCGCCAGCAGCTGGATGGGACAAGTGAACACTGAAGCTTTCTTT.

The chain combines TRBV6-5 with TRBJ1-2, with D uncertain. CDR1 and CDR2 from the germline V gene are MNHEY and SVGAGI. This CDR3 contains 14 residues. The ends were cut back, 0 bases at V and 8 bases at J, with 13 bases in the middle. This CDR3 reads CASSYSRAPGGYTF. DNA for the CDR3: TGTGCCAGCAGTTACTCGAGGGCACCCGGAGGCTACACCTTC.

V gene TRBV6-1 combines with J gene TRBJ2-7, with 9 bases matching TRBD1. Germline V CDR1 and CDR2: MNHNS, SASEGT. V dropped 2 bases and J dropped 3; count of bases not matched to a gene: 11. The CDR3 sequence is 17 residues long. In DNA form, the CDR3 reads TGTGCCAGCAGTGAAAGGGCCTTGCTGGGACAGGGCTACGAGCAGTACTTC. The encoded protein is CASSERALLGQGYEQYF.

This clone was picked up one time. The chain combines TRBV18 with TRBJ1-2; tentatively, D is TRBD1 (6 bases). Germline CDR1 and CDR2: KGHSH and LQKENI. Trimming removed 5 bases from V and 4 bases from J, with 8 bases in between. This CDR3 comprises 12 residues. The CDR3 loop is CASSRDTYGYTF. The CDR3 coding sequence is TGTGCCAGCTCAAGGGACACCTATGGCTACACCTTC.

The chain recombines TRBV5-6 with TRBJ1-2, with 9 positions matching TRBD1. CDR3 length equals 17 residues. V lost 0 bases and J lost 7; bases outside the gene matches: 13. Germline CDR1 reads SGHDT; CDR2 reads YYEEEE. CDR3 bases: TGTGCCAGCAGCTTGGGAGGATGGGACAGGGAGTTCGCTGGCTACACCTTC. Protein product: CASSLGGWDREFAGYTF.

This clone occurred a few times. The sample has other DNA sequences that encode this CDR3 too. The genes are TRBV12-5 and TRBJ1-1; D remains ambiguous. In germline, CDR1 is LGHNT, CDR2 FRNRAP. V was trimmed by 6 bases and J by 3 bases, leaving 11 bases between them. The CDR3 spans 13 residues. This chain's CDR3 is CASGPPGDTEAFF. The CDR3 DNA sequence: TGTGCTAGTGGCCCCCCCGGTGACACTGAAGCTTTCTTT.

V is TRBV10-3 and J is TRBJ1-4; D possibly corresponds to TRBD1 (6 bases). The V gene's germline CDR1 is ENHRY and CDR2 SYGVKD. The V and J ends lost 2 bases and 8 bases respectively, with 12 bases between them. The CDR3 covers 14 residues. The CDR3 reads CAISEARGEEKLFF. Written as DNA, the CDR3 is TGTGCCATCAGTGAGGCCAGGGGAGAGGAAAAACTGTTTTTT.

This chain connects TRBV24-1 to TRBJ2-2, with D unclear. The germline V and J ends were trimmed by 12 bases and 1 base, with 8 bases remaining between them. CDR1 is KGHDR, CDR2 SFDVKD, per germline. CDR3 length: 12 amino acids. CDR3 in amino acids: CAPRRNTGELFF. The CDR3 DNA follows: TGTGCCCCTCGGAGGAACACCGGGGAGCTGTTTTTT.

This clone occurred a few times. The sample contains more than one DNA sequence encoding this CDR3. CDR3 residues: CASSRQGNQPQHF. CDR3 bases: TGTGCCAGCTCCAGACAGGGCAATCAGCCCCAGCATTTT. The rearrangement joins TRBV18 to TRBJ1-5, with D maybe TRBD1 (6 bases). V lost 6 bases, J lost 2 bases, and 8 bases lay in between. Germline V gives CDR1 KGHSH, CDR2 LQKENI. This CDR3 is built from 13 residues.

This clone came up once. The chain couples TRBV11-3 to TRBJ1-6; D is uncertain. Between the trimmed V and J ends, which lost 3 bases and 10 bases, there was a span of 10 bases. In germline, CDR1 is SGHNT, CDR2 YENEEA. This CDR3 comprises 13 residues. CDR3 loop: CASSFLGESPLHF. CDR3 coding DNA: TGTGCCAGCAGCTTTTTAGGAGAATCACCCCTCCACTTT.

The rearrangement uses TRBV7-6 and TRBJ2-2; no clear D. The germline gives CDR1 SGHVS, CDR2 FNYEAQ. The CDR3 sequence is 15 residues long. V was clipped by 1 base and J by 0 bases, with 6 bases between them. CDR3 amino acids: CASSLVDTNTGELFF. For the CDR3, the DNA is TGTGCCAGCAGCTTAGTCGACACGAACACCGGGGAGCTGTTTTTT.

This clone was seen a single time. CDR3 region: CAISEWGRDNSPLHF. The CDR3 DNA is TGTGCCATCAGTGAGTGGGGGAGGGATAATTCACCCCTCCACTTT. The genes are TRBV10-3 and TRBJ1-6; D may be TRBD1 (5 bases). CDR3 size: 15 residues. In germline, CDR1 is ENHRY, CDR2 SYGVKD. The ends were cut back, 1 base at V and 5 bases at J, with 9 bases in the middle.

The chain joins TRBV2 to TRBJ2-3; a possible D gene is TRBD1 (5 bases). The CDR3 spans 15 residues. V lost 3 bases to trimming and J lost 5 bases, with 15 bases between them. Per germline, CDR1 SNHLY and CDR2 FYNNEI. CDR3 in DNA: TGTGCCAGCAGTGATGGGTGGCAGGGAATAGATACGCAGTATTTT. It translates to CASSDGWQGIDTQYF.

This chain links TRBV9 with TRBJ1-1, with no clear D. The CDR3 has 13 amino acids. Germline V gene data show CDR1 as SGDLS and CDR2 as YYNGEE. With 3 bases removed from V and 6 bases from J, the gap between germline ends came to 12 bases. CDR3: CASSGPRWPEAFF. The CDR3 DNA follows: TGTGCCAGCAGCGGGCCACGTTGGCCTGAAGCTTTCTTT. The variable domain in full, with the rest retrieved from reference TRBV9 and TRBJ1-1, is DSGVTQTPKHLITATGQRVTLRCSPRSGDLSVYWYQQSLDQGLQFLIQYYNGEERAKGNILERFSAQQFPDLHSELNLSSLELGDSALYFCASSGPRWPEAFFGQGTRLTVV.

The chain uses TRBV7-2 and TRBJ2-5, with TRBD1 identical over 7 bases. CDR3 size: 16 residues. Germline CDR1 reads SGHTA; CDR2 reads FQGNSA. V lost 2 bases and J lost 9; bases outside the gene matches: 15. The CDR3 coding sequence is TGTGCCAGCAGCTTAACACGGGACAGAAGACAGGAGCCCCAGTACTTC. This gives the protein CASSLTRDRRQEPQYF.

DNA for the CDR3: TGTGCCAGCTCACCATTCCGCAATGAGCAGTTCTTC. Its protein product is CASSPFRNEQFF. The chain employs TRBV18 and TRBJ2-1, with D hard to call. The CDR3 sequence is 12 residues long. Per the germline V gene, CDR1 is KGHSH and CDR2 is LQKENI. V lost 2 bases, J lost 6 bases, and 5 bases lay in between.

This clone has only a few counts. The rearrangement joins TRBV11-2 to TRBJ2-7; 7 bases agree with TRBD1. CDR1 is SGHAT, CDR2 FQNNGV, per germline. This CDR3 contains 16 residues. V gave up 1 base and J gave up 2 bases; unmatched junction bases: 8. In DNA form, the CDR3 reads TGTGCCAGCAGCTTAGGGTCGGACAGGCGTCCCTACGAGCAGTACTTC. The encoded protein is CASSLGSDRRPYEQYF.